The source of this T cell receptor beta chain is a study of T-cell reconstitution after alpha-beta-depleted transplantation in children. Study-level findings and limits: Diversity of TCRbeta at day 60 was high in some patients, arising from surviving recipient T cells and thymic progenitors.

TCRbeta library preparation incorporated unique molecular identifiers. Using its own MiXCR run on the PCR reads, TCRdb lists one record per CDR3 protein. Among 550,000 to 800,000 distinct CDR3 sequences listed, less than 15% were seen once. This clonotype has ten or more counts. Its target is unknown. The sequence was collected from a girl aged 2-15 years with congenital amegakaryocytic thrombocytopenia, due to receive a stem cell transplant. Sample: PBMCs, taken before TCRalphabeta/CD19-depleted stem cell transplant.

CDR3 sequence: CSARFGTPNQPQHF. In DNA form, the CDR3 reads TGCAGTGCTAGATTTGGGACACCTAATCAGCCCCAGCATTTT. The chain links TRBV20-1 to TRBJ1-5, with TRBD1 as a possible D gene (6 bases). CDR1 and CDR2 from the germline V gene are DFQATT and SNEGSKA (reference sequence). The CDR3 loop spans 14 amino acids. V shed 2 bases and J shed 4 bases, with 12 bases lying between them.